This entry concerns a single T cell receptor beta chain. Its antigen is not known. The data stem from a study of blood T cells in healthy people across ages. Germline assignment: CDR1 SGHTA and CDR2 FQGNSA. This CDR3 spans 15 amino acids. V lost 6 bases and J 0 bases, leaving 9 bases between the germline ends. Caucasian individuals from Russia who were healthy and aged roughly 6 to 90 acted as donors. Every sample yielded at least 6.5 million isolated PBMCs. A second PCR, run for about 7 to 11 cycles, used a sample-barcoded 5' primer plus a J-beta primer mix. Each CDR3 protein gets one entry after TCRdb re-called the 5' RACE reads with MiXCR. Here the sample spans over 1,500,000 distinct CDR3 sequences, about 50% being singletons. General observations from the study: No one knew whether donors had CMV, which possibly confounded expanded clonotype changes. Among long-lived donors, naive CD4+ cells were more numerous and diversity higher than in aged donors.

J is TRBJ2-6 and V is TRBV7-2; D may be TRBD1 (6 bases). This clonotype was sampled from a woman in her thirties or forties in good health. The sequencing input was blood. This CDR3 reads CASSGGHSGANVLTF. CDR3 coding DNA: TGTGCCAGCAGTGGGGGACACTCTGGGGCCAACGTCCTGACTTTC.